This T cell receptor beta chain was recorded in a study of CXCR3-negative and CXCR3-positive naive CD8 T cells. Study findings and constraints: CXCR3 levels fell partly with cryopreservation; most assays relied on fresh PBMCs. CXCR3-positive naive cells had TRB CDR3s that were more hydrophobic than CXCR3-negative naive cells had. The authors found comparable surface CD5 between naive subsets and inferred TCR strength from TRB CDR3 properties. Diversity was high in both naive subsets and much lower in memory cells.

CDR1 KGHSH and CDR2 LQKENI come from the germline V gene. CDR3 size: 17 residues. Definition of naive CD8+ T cells rested on a CD45RO-CCR7+CD27+CD95- profile. cDNA libraries for TRB were generated by 5' RACE incorporating UMI labels. After re-calling the 5' RACE reads, TCRdb lists one entry per CDR3 protein, DNA absent. The table lists some 47,000 distinct CDR3 sequences. On this clonotype itself: Its antigen is undetermined.

Sequencing input: naive CXCR3+ CD8+ T cells from blood. The sample's subset: CD45RO-CCR7+CD27+CD95- naive CD8+ T cells expressing CXCR3 (TNR3+). The receptor was derived from a human donor in good health. Some clones in this sample may be carry-over from other donors' samples. The chain combines TRBV18 with TRBJ2-3; lacking DNA, the TRBD2 call made by TCRdb goes unchecked. The CDR3 reads CASSPPLAGGPTDTQYF.